The 23 T cell receptor beta chains below all came from one sample that was sequenced in a study of blood T cell repertoires in COVID-19 (dated by TCRdb to the early 2020s). The library came from the immunoSEQ multiplex PCR assay. Drawn from immuneACCESS, this table holds only the in-frame rearrangements with V and J called that TCRdb kept. Clones are partly lost; checked studies trace under half to an unresolved V gene and leave the rest unexplained. A total of around 100,000 clones appear in this sample, 70% to 90% of them only once. Jointly, the top ten make up 5.1% of the sample. Sequencing was done on a sample of peripheral blood. The receptors here all came from a human donor in a cohort sampled during active COVID-19.

In this sample, this clone turned up a few times. The V and J genes are TRBV4-2 and TRBJ1-2; D is ambiguous. Germline lookup yields CDR1 LGHNA and CDR2 YNFKEQ. V lost 0 bases to trimming and J lost 5 bases, with 4 bases between them. The CDR3 totals 12 residues. The CDR3 sequence is CASSQDNYGYTF. The CDR3 DNA sequence: TGTGCCAGCAGCCAAGATAATTATGGCTACACCTTC.

The CDR3 protein is CASSWTGRGYTF. CDR3 DNA: TGTGCCAGCAGTTGGACAGGGCGGGGCTACACCTTC. V is TRBV28 and J is TRBJ1-2; 8 nucleotides match TRBD1. This CDR3 has 12 amino acids. V lost 4 bases, J lost 8 bases, and 3 bases stayed unmatched. The germline V gene has CDR1 MDHEN and CDR2 SYDVKM.

The chain recombines TRBV5-1 with TRBJ2-6, with 10 bases fitting TRBD1. Germline CDR1 SGHRS, CDR2 YFSETQ. The CDR3 sequence is 19 residues long. Trimming took 4 bases from V and 2 from J; bases not matched to a gene: 12. This CDR3 reads CASSPAPRQGATGANVLTF. The CDR3 DNA is TGCGCCAGCAGCCCCGCGCCGAGACAGGGGGCGACTGGGGCCAACGTCCTGACTTTC.

The V call is TRBV30, the J call TRBJ2-7; 10 bases match TRBD1. This CDR3 region has 16 residues. Germline CDR1 is GTSNPN and CDR2 is SVGIG (reference sequence). Trimming at V came to 4 bases and at J to 1 base, leaving 10 bases not matched to a gene. The CDR3 here is CAWIASTGGASYEQYF. The DNA of the CDR3 is TGTGCCTGGATCGCGTCGACAGGGGGCGCGTCCTACGAGCAGTACTTC.

The DNA of the CDR3 is TGTGCCAGCAGTTACGGGCCTAAACTCAGGGGGAGCAATCAGCCCCAGCATTTT. Amino acids: CASSYGPKLRGSNQPQHF. This rearrangement joins TRBV6-2 or TRBV6-3 to TRBJ1-5; 7 bases fit TRBD1. CDR1 and CDR2 from the germline V gene are MNHEY and SVGEGT. This CDR3 has 18 amino acids. V trimming: 2 bases; J trimming: 1 base; junction bases outside the gene matches: 11.

This chain links TRBV10-3 with TRBJ2-1; TRBD2 matches 10 bases. In germline, CDR1 is ENHRY, CDR2 SYGVKD. The junction had 6 bases not matched to a gene; V was cut back by 0 bases and J by 16 bases. This CDR3 is built from 13 residues. This CDR3 is CAISESVAGGFFF. The CDR3 region has the DNA TGTGCCATCAGTGAGTCGGTAGCGGGAGGTTTCTTCTTC.

The chain links TRBV12-3 or TRBV12-4 to TRBJ2-7; D ambiguous. This CDR3 comprises 12 residues. The V and J ends lost 5 bases and 7 bases respectively, with 12 bases between them. The CDR3 DNA reads as TGTGCCAGCAGTCTTCCCCCCGAGGAGCAGTACTTC. Residues: CASSLPPEEQYF.

CDR3 sequence reads: CASSFGLSYEQYF. The CDR3, as DNA: TGTGCCAGCAGCTTCGGACTTAGCTACGAGCAGTACTTC. The chain recombines TRBV7-8 with TRBJ2-7, with TRBD2 as a possible D gene (5 bases). CDR3 size: 13 residues. Germline CDR1 reads SGHVS; CDR2 reads FQNEAQ. Trimming removed 3 bases from V and 3 bases from J, with 9 bases in between.

This clone was seen only a few times. V is TRBV4-2 and J is TRBJ1-6; a possible D gene is TRBD1 (6 bases). Germline V lookup: CDR1 LGHNA, CDR2 YNFKEQ. V dropped 0 bases and J dropped 5 bases, with 14 bases sitting between them. The CDR3 consists of 17 residues. The DNA of the CDR3 is TGTGCCAGCAGCCAAGATTTCCAGGGGTATAATAATTCACCCCTCCACTTT. Translation gives CASSQDFQGYNNSPLHF.

The V call is TRBV4-2, the J call TRBJ1-1; a possible D gene is TRBD1 (5 bases). Trimming left V 8 bases short and J 3 bases short, with 16 bases between. CDR1 and CDR2 (germline): LGHNA, YNFKEQ. The CDR3 is made up of 14 amino acids. In DNA form, the CDR3 reads TGTGCCAGCCGGGGAGGAGGGGAGGACACTGAAGCTTTCTTT. This translates into CASRGGGEDTEAFF.

The rearrangement links TRBV28 to TRBJ2-3; D is unclear. Looked up from germline, CDR1 is MDHEN and CDR2 is SYDVKM. Between the trimmed V and J ends, which lost 6 bases and 3 bases, there was a span of 7 bases. The CDR3 length is 12 residues. The CDR3 spells CASSLETDTQYF. DNA for the CDR3: TGTGCCAGCAGCTTAGAGACAGATACGCAGTATTTT.

The CDR3 reads CASSPASRSSYNEQFF. As DNA, the CDR3 is TGTGCCAGCTCCCCCGCTAGCCGCAGCTCCTACAATGAGCAGTTCTTC. V and J are TRBV18 and TRBJ2-1, with D possibly matching TRBD2 (5 bases). CDR3 length: 16 residues. V was clipped by 6 bases and J by 0 bases, with 15 bases between them. In germline, CDR1 is KGHSH, CDR2 LQKENI.

The rearrangement links TRBV4-3 to TRBJ2-7; D perhaps matches TRBD2 (5 bases). The CDR3 runs to 17 residues. Trimming pared 0 bases from V and 1 base from J, leaving 16 bases between. Looked up from germline, CDR1 is LGHNA and CDR2 is YSLEER. CDR3 amino acids: CASSQDNSRGRSYEQYF. The DNA of the CDR3 is TGCGCCAGCAGCCAAGATAATTCACGCGGGCGGTCCTACGAGCAGTACTTC.

Details on this clone: This sample also contains other DNA sequences that code for the same CDR3. The genes are TRBV20-1 and TRBJ2-7, with D perhaps TRBD2 (5 bases). The V end lost 3 bases, the J end lost 6 bases, and 9 bases lay between the germline ends. This CDR3 has 11 residues. Germline lookup yields CDR1 DFQATT and CDR2 SNEGSKA (reference sequence). CDR3 loop: CSARSGFEQYF. The CDR3 DNA reads TGCAGTGCTAGGTCGGGGTTCGAGCAGTACTTC.

The rearrangement links TRBV19 to TRBJ1-2, with 7 bases matching TRBD1. Per the germline V gene, CDR1 is LNHDA and CDR2 is SQIVND (reference sequence). After removal of 1 base from V and 11 bases from J, the junction contained 10 bases not matched to a gene. There are 14 residues in the CDR3. The CDR3 sequence: CASSIGPGQPLYTF. The CDR3 region has the DNA TGTGCCAGTAGTATAGGTCCGGGACAGCCTCTTTACACCTTC.

CDR3 sequence (DNA): TGCAGCGCAGGGGGTGGGGTCTCCGGGGAGCTGTTTTTT. This translates into CSAGGGVSGELFF. The rearrangement uses TRBV29-1 and TRBJ2-2; 7 bases agree with TRBD1. The CDR3 has 13 amino acids. Germline V CDR1 and CDR2: SQVTM, ANQGSEA. V shed 7 bases, J shed 6 bases, and the junction held 8 bases outside the gene matches.

V is TRBV28 and J is TRBJ2-4; D may be TRBD1 (6 bases). CDR1 is MDHEN, CDR2 SYDVKM, per germline. The CDR3 covers 18 residues. Trimming took off 4 bases at V and 2 bases at J, with 21 bases between the two ends. In DNA, the CDR3 is TGTGCCAGCAGTTCACCGGCACGCAGGGGACGACCCAAAAACATTCAGTACTTC. Translating gives CASSSPARRGRPKNIQYF.

This chain connects TRBV7-2 to TRBJ2-7; D is perhaps TRBD2 (6 bases). Germline CDR1 SGHTA, CDR2 FQGNSA. Between the trimmed V and J ends, which lost 0 bases and 2 bases, there was a span of 11 bases. CDR3 length: 15 amino acids. The CDR3 region is CASSLAGGSPYEQYF. The CDR3 DNA reads as TGTGCCAGCAGCTTAGCGGGGGGATCGCCCTACGAGCAGTACTTC.

The V and J genes are TRBV29-1 and TRBJ2-3; 9 bases fit TRBD1. The CDR3 extends over 13 amino acids. Germline V gene data show CDR1 as SQVTM and CDR2 as ANQGSEA. J gave up 8 bases and V 4 bases, and 7 bases lay outside the gene matches. CDR3 sequence: CSVVRQGVGTQYF. CDR3 sequence (DNA): TGCAGCGTTGTTCGACAGGGGGTCGGTACGCAGTATTTT.

The rearrangement joins TRBV4-1 to TRBJ1-5, with TRBD1 identical over 9 bases. This CDR3 has 15 residues. Germline CDR1 MGHRA, CDR2 YSYEKL. The V and J ends lost 5 bases and 6 bases, in that order; junction bases with no gene match: 8. The CDR3 sequence: CASSITGGDAQPQHF. In nucleotides, the CDR3 is TGCGCCAGCAGCATAACAGGGGGCGATGCTCAGCCCCAGCATTTT.

CDR3 loop: CASSLARDSGQLNTEAFF. The CDR3 DNA is TGCGCCAGCAGCTTGGCCAGGGACAGCGGACAGCTGAACACTGAAGCTTTCTTT. The gene calls are TRBV5-1 and TRBJ1-1; the match to TRBD1 covers 7 bases. This CDR3 is built from 18 residues. Per the germline V gene, CDR1 is SGHRS and CDR2 is YFSETQ. V lost 0 bases, J lost 0 bases, and 11 bases stayed unmatched.

The chain has TRBV2 and TRBJ2-7; 11 nucleotides match TRBD2. V shed 6 bases, J shed 4 bases, and the junction held 14 bases outside the gene matches. This CDR3 region has 17 residues. Germline V lookup: CDR1 SNHLY, CDR2 FYNNEI. The CDR3 DNA reads TGTGCCAGCAGACCACGTAGCGGGAGGGGTACGGGGTACGAGCAGTACTTC. Its translation: CASRPRSGRGTGYEQYF.

J is TRBJ1-1 and V is TRBV18; D is perhaps TRBD1 (6 bases). The V gene lost 2 bases and the J gene lost 1 base, with 17 bases spanning the gap. CDR1 and CDR2 from the germline V gene are KGHSH and LQKENI. CDR3 length equals 17 residues. CDR3 sequence (DNA): TGTGCCAGCTCACCAGGGTTGTGGGAACAGGGGAACACTGAAGCTTTCTTT. Amino acids: CASSPGLWEQGNTEAFF.